The next 4 T cell receptor beta chains were all read from a single sample in a study of blood T cell repertoires in COVID-19. Sequencing was performed with immunoSEQ multiplex PCR; in TCRdb, only in-frame clones are kept and a portion is missing. The sample contains roughly 240,000 clones, 86% of which appear only once. The sequenced sample was peripheral blood. The receptors stem from an elderly woman with COVID-19, enrolled during active disease.

This sequence joins TRBV27 and TRBJ1-1, with TRBD1 matching over 8 bases. The CDR3 has 15 residues. CDR1 is MNHEY and CDR2 is SMNVEV in the germline V gene (reference sequence). Trimming cost V 2 bases and J 4 bases; bases outside gene matches: 6. Here the CDR3 reads CASSLNRGMGTEAFF. The CDR3 nucleotides read TGTGCCAGCAGTTTAAACAGGGGGATGGGCACTGAAGCTTTCTTT.

The chain has TRBV6-6 and TRBJ1-2; 7 nucleotides line up with TRBD1. V lost 6 bases to trimming and J lost 6 bases; unmatched junction nucleotides: 7. From germline, CDR1 is MNHNY and CDR2 SVGAGI (reference sequence). The CDR3 sequence is 13 residues long. The CDR3 loop is CASSRITGDGYTF. The CDR3 DNA reads TGTGCCAGCAGCCGGATTACAGGGGATGGCTACACCTTC.

The chain links TRBV20-1 to TRBJ1-2; a weak D match, TRBD1 (5 bases). From germline, CDR1 is DFQATT and CDR2 SNEGSKA (reference sequence). Trimming shortened V by 3 bases and J by 4 bases, and 9 bases separated the two germline ends. CDR3 length: 12 residues. The DNA for the CDR3 is TGCAGTGCTAGTGCAGGGCTCTATGGCTACACCTTC. Translating it yields CSASAGLYGYTF.

The chain has TRBV2 and TRBJ2-1; D remains ambiguous. The germline V gene has CDR1 SNHLY and CDR2 FYNNEI. This CDR3 is 15 amino acids long. V was shortened by 3 bases and J by 6 bases, with 15 bases between the two germline ends. The CDR3 DNA follows: TGTGCCAGCAGTGACCGAGGTTCCCCAGCCAATGAGCAGTTCTTC. It is translated as CASSDRGSPANEQFF.